This is a list of T cell receptor beta chains from one sample in a study of cytomegalovirus exposure and HLA in healthy donors. Sequenced by immunoSEQ multiplex PCR; TCRdb stores in-frame clones only, minus some. The sample totals tens of thousands of clones; its top ten clones hold 15% to 17%. The sequenced material came from PBMCs. These receptors all stem from a man in his fifties or sixties in good health and CMV-seropositive. CDR3s include the opening cysteine and the closing phenylalanine or tryptophan. Fields, in order: CDR3 protein, CDR3 DNA, J gene, V gene, D gene. The D gene is left open where the match is weak.

CASIDRGLNNEQFF | TGTGCCAGTATCGACAGGGGGCTGAACAATGAGCAGTTCTTC | TRBJ2-1 | TRBV19 | TRBD1
CASSRNRGGGDTQYF | TGTGCCAGCAGCCGTAATCGGGGGGGTGGAGATACGCAGTATTTT | TRBJ2-3 | TRBV6-6 | TRBD2
CASSVGLAASYNEQFF | TGTGCCAGCAGCGTGGGACTAGCGGCCTCCTACAATGAGCAGTTCTTC | TRBJ2-1 | TRBV9 | TRBD2
CASSPRENTEAFF | TGTGCCAGCAGCCCCCGGGAGAACACTGAAGCTTTCTTT | TRBJ1-1 | TRBV7-9 | -
CASSVDRGLGYTF | TGTGCCAGCAGTGTGGACAGGGGCCTCGGCTACACCTTC | TRBJ1-2 | TRBV6-5 | TRBD1
CASRPGTGPSSYNEQFF | TGCGCCAGCAGGCCCGGAACAGGACCGAGCTCCTACAATGAGCAGTTCTTC | TRBJ2-1 | TRBV5-1 | -
CASSLAGSPEAFF | TGTGCCAGCAGTTTGGCGGGGAGCCCTGAAGCTTTCTTT | TRBJ1-1 | TRBV27 | -
CASSYATGTSGNIQYF | TGTGCCAGCAGTTACGCCACCGGGACTAGCGGGAACATTCAGTACTTC | TRBJ2-4 | TRBV6-5 | TRBD2
CASSFNGPGAFF | TGCGCCAGCAGCTTCAACGGCCCGGGAGCTTTCTTT | TRBJ1-1 | TRBV5-1 | -
CASSLSGFADEQFF | TGCGCCAGCAGCTTGTCGGGATTTGCCGATGAGCAGTTCTTC | TRBJ2-1 | TRBV5-1 | -
CASSRQPTGRADQAEAFF | TGTGCCAGCTCCCGCCAGCCGACAGGTCGGGCTGATCAGGCTGAAGCTTTCTTT | TRBJ1-1 | TRBV18 | -
CASSTWAVGGTEAFF | TGTGCCAGTAGTACGTGGGCCGTCGGAGGCACTGAAGCTTTCTTT | TRBJ1-1 | TRBV19 | -
CASSWYGGSDYGYTF | TGCGCCAGCAGCTGGTATGGGGGGTCGGACTATGGCTACACCTTC | TRBJ1-2 | TRBV5-1 | -
CASSPREPPDTQYF | TGCGCCAGCAGCCCTCGGGAGCCTCCAGATACGCAGTATTTT | TRBJ2-3 | TRBV5-1 | -
CASSQVRGASGASRTQYF | TGCGCCAGCAGCCAAGTTCGGGGGGCTAGCGGGGCCTCACGTACGCAGTATTTT | TRBJ2-3 | TRBV4-1 | TRBD2
CASSLAGGGYTEAFF | TGCGCCAGCAGCTTGGCCGGTGGGGGGTACACTGAAGCTTTCTTT | TRBJ1-1 | TRBV5-1 | -
CAWSVKIAGLAEAFF | TGTGCCTGGAGTGTAAAGATTGCAGGGTTGGCTGAAGCTTTCTTT | TRBJ1-1 | TRBV30 | -
CASSGQPNTEAFF | TGTGCCAGCAGCGGACAGCCTAACACTGAAGCTTTCTTT | TRBJ1-1 | TRBV5-4 | -
CASSPWREPYNEQFF | TGTGCCAGCAGCCCTTGGCGGGAGCCCTACAATGAGCAGTTCTTC | TRBJ2-1 | TRBV11-3 | TRBD2
CASSQELHSQETQYF | TGTGCCAGCAGCCAAGAACTACATTCTCAAGAGACCCAGTACTTC | TRBJ2-5 | TRBV4-2 | -
CSSFGGSYNEQFF | TGCAGCTCCTTTGGCGGCTCCTACAATGAGCAGTTCTTC | TRBJ2-1 | TRBV29-1 | -
CASSLGVTDTQYF | TGTGCCAGCAGCTTAGGCGTTACAGATACGCAGTATTTT | TRBJ2-3 | TRBV7-6 | -
CASSPPGEANYGYTF | TGTGCCAGCAGCCCACCAGGGGAAGCTAACTATGGCTACACCTTC | TRBJ1-2 | TRBV14 | -
CASGGRGHLNTEAFF | TGTGCCAGCGGGGGCAGGGGACACTTGAACACTGAAGCTTTCTTT | TRBJ1-1 | TRBV2 | -
CAWSVGGIEPQHF | TGTGCCTGGAGTGTAGGAGGAATTGAGCCCCAGCATTTT | TRBJ1-5 | TRBV30 | -
CASSHRYTEAFF | TGTGCCAGCAGCCATCGGTACACTGAAGCTTTCTTT | TRBJ1-1 | TRBV11-3 | -
CAFRRMDREVYEQYF | TGTGCCTTTCGGCGGATGGACAGGGAGGTATACGAGCAGTACTTC | TRBJ2-7 | TRBV30 | TRBD1
CASSKTSADNEQFF | TGTGCCAGCAGTAAGACTAGCGCCGACAATGAGCAGTTCTTC | TRBJ2-1 | TRBV9 | TRBD2
CASRSQNTEAFF | TGCGCCAGCAGGTCCCAGAACACTGAAGCTTTCTTT | TRBJ1-1 | TRBV5-1 | -
CASSTSGAGNYGYTF | TGTGCCAGCAGCACGTCAGGGGCAGGAAACTATGGCTACACCTTC | TRBJ1-2 | TRBV9 | -
CASSLDRPAKNIQYF | TGTGCCAGCAGCTTGGACAGGCCAGCCAAAAACATTCAGTACTTC | TRBJ2-4 | TRBV5-5 | -
CASGGQGPPQHF | TGTGCCAGCGGAGGCCAGGGGCCGCCCCAGCATTTT | TRBJ1-5 | TRBV6-1 | -
CASSARGYTDTQYF | TGTGCCAGCAGCGCCCGAGGGTACACAGATACGCAGTATTTT | TRBJ2-3 | TRBV9 | -
CASSQPRSGYNEQFF | TGCGCCAGCAGCCAACCCCGTAGCGGCTACAATGAGCAGTTCTTC | TRBJ2-1 | TRBV4-1 | -
CASSDFSVREQYF | TGTGCCAGCAGTGATTTCAGCGTCCGCGAGCAGTACTTC | TRBJ2-7 | TRBV25-1 | -
CASSLSVEDNGYTF | TGTGCCAGCAGCTTATCGGTAGAAGACAATGGCTACACCTTC | TRBJ1-2 | TRBV7-2 | -
CASSPSGQGLDNGGELFF | TGCGCCAGCAGCCCCTCGGGACAGGGTCTGGATAACGGCGGGGAGCTGTTTTTT | TRBJ2-2 | TRBV5-1 | TRBD1
CSAEGQGTEAFF | TGCAGCGCGGAGGGACAGGGGACTGAAGCTTTCTTT | TRBJ1-1 | TRBV29-1 | TRBD1
CASSLDWASGNTIYF | TGTGCCAGCAGCTTAGATTGGGCCTCTGGAAACACCATATATTTT | TRBJ1-3 | TRBV7-2 | -
CASSPSAGGGRTDTQYF | TGTGCCAGCAGCCCTTCCGCAGGGGGCGGAAGGACAGATACGCAGTATTTT | TRBJ2-3 | TRBV9 | TRBD1
CASSPSGRNTEAFF | TGTGCCAGCTCACCAAGTGGCAGGAACACTGAAGCTTTCTTT | TRBJ1-1 | TRBV18 | -
CASSQGDRDHYGYTF | TGCGCCAGCAGCCAAGGGGACAGGGATCACTATGGCTACACCTTC | TRBJ1-2 | TRBV4-3 | TRBD1
CAWNRLPLGDTQYF | TGTGCCTGGAATAGACTACCTCTAGGGGATACGCAGTATTTT | TRBJ2-3 | TRBV30 | -
CASSPRLYTGELFF | TGTGCCAGCAGCCCCCGACTCTACACCGGGGAGCTGTTTTTT | TRBJ2-2 | TRBV11-3 | -
CASSLFGLNTEAFF | TGTGCCAGCAGCTTGTTTGGGCTGAACACTGAAGCTTTCTTT | TRBJ1-1 | TRBV5-6 | -
CSVVRDRGNYGYTF | TGCAGCGTTGTGCGGGACAGGGGCAACTATGGCTACACCTTC | TRBJ1-2 | TRBV29-1 | TRBD1
CASSPGQTGNTIYF | TGTGCCAGCAGTCCGGGACAGACTGGAAACACCATATATTTT | TRBJ1-3 | TRBV28 | TRBD1
CASSPWTSGTDTQYF | TGTGCCAGCAGCCCCTGGACTAGCGGCACAGATACGCAGTATTTT | TRBJ2-3 | TRBV7-3 | TRBD2
CASSVEPSGSYEQYF | TGTGCCAGCAGCGTAGAGCCTAGCGGATCCTACGAGCAGTACTTC | TRBJ2-7 | TRBV9 | TRBD2
CASSPWGGEAFF | TGTGCCAGCAGCCCCTGGGGGGGTGAAGCTTTCTTT | TRBJ1-1 | TRBV7-9 | -
CASSYPEDRTAEAFF | TGTGCCAGCAGTTACCCCGAGGACAGGACGGCTGAAGCTTTCTTT | TRBJ1-1 | TRBV6-6 | TRBD1
CASSRGQGDYGYTF | TGTGCCAGCAGCCGGGGACAGGGCGACTATGGCTACACCTTC | TRBJ1-2 | TRBV7-9 | TRBD1
CACRDGRRTQYF | TGTGCCTGCCGGGACGGGAGAAGGACCCAGTACTTC | TRBJ2-5 | TRBV30 | -
CASSQTGTGAYGYTF | TGCGCCAGCAGCCAGACCGGGACAGGGGCTTATGGCTACACCTTC | TRBJ1-2 | TRBV4-1 | TRBD1